These T cell receptor beta chains were read from a single sample in a study of cytomegalovirus exposure and HLA in healthy donors. Here immunoSEQ multiplex PCR was the method, and the copy in TCRdb shows in-frame clones only, minus some. The sample lists about 240,000 clones; more than 75% were seen once. The sample comprised PBMCs. All receptors come from a woman aged 30 to 39 in good health and CMV-seropositive. CDR3s include the opening cysteine and the closing phenylalanine or tryptophan. Fields, in order: clone size, D gene, V gene, J gene, CDR3 protein, CDR3 DNA. A D gene is named only where the DNA matches it firmly. Only some rows state a clone size, as once, few, many or a class for expanded clones.

few	.	TRBV11-3	TRBJ1-1	CASSSGRGNTEAFF	TGTGCCAGCAGCTCAGGGCGCGGGAACACTGAAGCTTTCTTT
.	.	TRBV10-3	TRBJ2-5	CAISESVRGKETQYF	TGTGCCATCAGTGAGTCGGTTAGGGGGAAAGAGACCCAGTACTTC
.	.	TRBV7-9	TRBJ1-1	CASRSPSVTEAFF	TGTGCCAGCAGGTCCCCGAGTGTGACTGAAGCTTTCTTT
.	.	TRBV5-1	TRBJ1-1	CASSFLGGSGTEAFF	TGCGCCAGCAGCTTTTTGGGGGGTTCTGGCACTGAAGCTTTCTTT
.	.	TRBV28	TRBJ2-7	CASSSPLISLADEQYF	TGTGCCAGCAGTTCCCCACTGATCTCCTTGGCGGACGAGCAGTACTTC
.	TRBD1	TRBV7-8	TRBJ1-5	CASSLREGTGPGGQPQHF	TGTGCCAGCAGCTTAAGGGAAGGGACAGGGCCCGGCGGGCAGCCCCAGCATTTT
few	TRBD1	TRBV5-1	TRBJ1-2	CASSPTGSNNYGYTF	TGCGCCAGCAGCCCGACAGGGAGCAATAACTATGGCTACACCTTC
.	.	TRBV27	TRBJ1-1	CASSQGGTEAFF	TGTGCCAGCAGTCAGGGCGGCACTGAAGCTTTCTTT
.	.	TRBV4-2	TRBJ2-7	CASSQEGGRNSYEQYF	TGTGCCAGCAGCCAAGAGGGGGGAAGAAATTCCTACGAGCAGTACTTC
.	.	TRBV6-1	TRBJ1-5	CASSEGPGQPQHF	TGTGCCAGCAGTGAAGGTCCGGGTCAGCCCCAGCATTTT
.	TRBD1	TRBV5-6	TRBJ2-7	CASSPTRQGAHEQYF	TGTGCCAGCAGTCCGACCAGACAGGGGGCCCACGAGCAGTACTTC
once	.	TRBV10-1	TRBJ2-6	CASSPTPSGANVLTF	TGCGCCAGCAGCCCTACCCCCTCTGGGGCCAACGTCCTGACTTTC
.	TRBD2	TRBV14	TRBJ2-1	CASSHFSGSSNEQFF	TGTGCCAGCAGCCACTTTAGCGGGAGCAGCAATGAGCAGTTCTTC
.	TRBD2	TRBV7-9	TRBJ2-7	CASSTGTSVHEQYF	TGTGCCAGCAGCACCGGGACTAGCGTCCACGAGCAGTACTTC
.	TRBD1	TRBV27	TRBJ1-2	CASSSTGNYGYTF	TGTGCCAGCAGTTCGACAGGGAACTATGGCTACACCTTC
.	.	TRBV5-1	TRBJ2-5	CASSFGTVSQEPQYF	TGCGCCAGCAGCTTCGGGACTGTAAGCCAAGAGCCCCAGTACTTC
.	.	TRBV7-8	TRBJ1-1	CASSLQGRNTEAFF	TGTGCCAGCAGCTTACAGGGAAGGAACACTGAAGCTTTCTTT
.	TRBD2	TRBV19	TRBJ2-1	CASRISSGGDEQFF	TGTGCCAGTAGGATCTCTTCGGGGGGGGATGAGCAGTTCTTC
.	.	TRBV6-1	TRBJ1-4	CASSTYPDSSEKLFF	TGTGCCAGCAGTACGTACCCCGACAGCAGTGAAAAACTGTTTTTT
.	.	TRBV11-3	TRBJ2-7	CASSQDRGAYEQYF	TGTGCCAGCAGCCAGGACCGGGGGGCGTACGAGCAGTACTTC
.	TRBD2	TRBV6-4	TRBJ2-1	CASSRIAGAGNNEQFF	TGTGCCAGCAGCAGAATAGCGGGAGCAGGCAACAATGAGCAGTTCTTC
.	.	TRBV10-3	TRBJ1-1	CAISSNRENTEAFF	TGTGCCATCAGTTCTAACAGGGAAAACACTGAAGCTTTCTTT
.	TRBD1	TRBV11-3	TRBJ2-1	CASSLDGQDSYSEQFF	TGTGCCAGCAGCTTAGACGGACAGGACTCTTACTCTGAGCAGTTCTTC
.	TRBD1	TRBV5-1	TRBJ2-1	CASRESTGTGVNEQFF	TGCGCCAGCAGAGAAAGTACGGGGACAGGGGTCAATGAGCAGTTCTTC
.	.	TRBV5-1	TRBJ1-1	CASSLVQGNTEAFF	TGCGCCAGCAGCTTGGTTCAGGGGAACACTGAAGCTTTCTTT
.	.	TRBV19	TRBJ1-1	CASSTGQLLNTEAFF	TGTGCCAGTAGTACTGGACAGCTTTTGAACACTGAAGCTTTCTTT
.	TRBD2	TRBV29-1	TRBJ2-2	CSATWGGTTGELFF	TGCAGCGCCACGTGGGGGGGGACCACCGGGGAGCTGTTTTTT
.	TRBD1	TRBV27	TRBJ2-2	CASSWTGMNTGELFF	TGTGCCAGCAGTTGGACAGGGATGAACACCGGGGAGCTGTTTTTT
.	TRBD1	TRBV7-9	TRBJ2-7	CASTLKTGDEQYF	TGTGCCAGCACCTTAAAGACAGGGGACGAGCAGTACTTC
.	.	TRBV27	TRBJ1-2	CASSLAPTEGYGYTF	TGTGCCAGCAGTCTCGCCCCGACAGAAGGCTATGGCTACACCTTC
.	TRBD1	TRBV6-1	TRBJ1-3	CASSDQPGAGTDEHF	TGTGCCAGCAGTGACCAACCAGGGGCAGGGACAGATGAACATTTT
.	TRBD2	TRBV5-1	TRBJ2-7	CASSLVAGEYYEQYF	TGCGCCAGCAGCTTGGTGGCGGGAGAGTACTACGAGCAGTACTTC
.	.	TRBV10-3	TRBJ2-1	CAISVTGEIYNEQFF	TGTGCCATCAGTGTAACGGGAGAAATCTACAATGAGCAGTTCTTC
.	TRBD1	TRBV7-6	TRBJ2-7	CASSEGTGTREQYF	TGTGCCAGCAGCGAGGGGACAGGGACTCGGGAGCAGTACTTC
.	TRBD2	TRBV9	TRBJ2-3	CASGIAGSTDTQYF	TGTGCCAGCGGTATAGCGGGATCTACAGATACGCAGTATTTT
.	.	TRBV5-1	TRBJ1-5	CASSLDAGNQPQHF	TGCGCCAGCAGCTTGGATGCGGGCAATCAGCCCCAGCATTTT
few	.	TRBV7-8	TRBJ2-2	CASSLVVSNTGELFF	TGTGCCAGCAGCTTAGTAGTTTCGAACACCGGGGAGCTGTTTTTT
.	.	TRBV4-1	TRBJ1-2	CASSQDEGYTF	TGCGCCAGCAGCCAAGATGAGGGCTACACCTTC
many	.	TRBV21-1	TRBJ2-1	CACGLRPHNEQFF	TGTGCCTGCGGCCTCAGACCCCACAATGAGCAGTTCTTC
once	TRBD1	TRBV7-9	TRBJ2-7	CASSQEPGQGDYEQYF	TGTGCCAGCAGCCAGGAACCGGGACAGGGGGACTACGAGCAGTACTTC
.	.	TRBV19	TRBJ2-7	CASSMFPDSYEQYF	TGTGCCAGTAGTATGTTCCCGGACAGCTACGAGCAGTACTTC
.	.	TRBV5-1	TRBJ2-1	CASSVTVGDEQFF	TGCGCCAGCAGCGTGACAGTTGGGGATGAGCAGTTCTTC
.	TRBD1	TRBV7-9	TRBJ1-5	CASSLDGTGSQPQHF	TGTGCCAGCAGCTTAGATGGGACAGGGAGCCAGCCCCAGCATTTT
.	.	TRBV6-6	TRBJ1-1	CASSYAQGTEAFF	TGTGCCAGCAGTTACGCGCAGGGCACTGAAGCTTTCTTT
.	.	TRBV5-4	TRBJ1-1	CASSLADTEAFF	TGTGCCAGCAGCTTGGCGGACACTGAAGCTTTCTTT
.	.	TRBV4-1	TRBJ2-7	CASSQAVSYEQYF	TGCGCCAGCAGCCAAGCGGTGTCCTACGAGCAGTACTTC
.	TRBD2	TRBV4-1	TRBJ2-7	CASSQDPGGYEQYF	TGCGCCAGCAGCCAAGATCCGGGGGGCTACGAGCAGTACTTC
.	TRBD2	TRBV11-2	TRBJ2-7	CASSLGLASEQYF	TGTGCCAGCAGCTTAGGACTAGCGTCCGAGCAGTACTTC
.	.	TRBV5-1	TRBJ1-3	CASSLAPGPGNTIYF	TGCGCCAGCAGCTTGGCCCCAGGGCCGGGAAACACCATATATTTT
.	TRBD2	TRBV2	TRBJ2-1	CASSYSGSGEQFF	TGTGCCAGCAGCTATAGCGGGAGCGGTGAGCAGTTCTTC
.	.	TRBV10-2	TRBJ2-7	CASSQDLSSYEQYF	TGCGCCAGCTCTCAGGATCTAAGCTCCTACGAGCAGTACTTC
.	.	TRBV7-3	TRBJ2-1	CASSLNPLSYNEQFF	TGTGCCAGCAGCTTAAATCCCTTATCCTACAATGAGCAGTTCTTC
.	.	TRBV18	TRBJ1-2	CASSQQWGGDYGYTF	TGTGCCAGCTCCCAACAATGGGGCGGAGACTATGGCTACACCTTC
.	TRBD2	TRBV28	TRBJ2-2	CASSTPGGGRRELFF	TGTGCCAGCAGTACCCCTGGCGGGGGGCGCCGGGAGCTGTTTTTT